The 23 T cell receptor beta chains below come from one sample, sequenced in a study of blood T cell repertoires in COVID-19. The repertoire was sequenced with immunoSEQ multiplex PCR; TCRdb's copy has only in-frame clones and lacks some. The sample shows hundreds of thousands of clones, under 90% of them seen only once. Sequencing input: PBMCs or T cells enriched from blood (not recorded which). The receptors stem from a young woman who had recovered from COVID-19.

This chain joins TRBV6-5 and TRBJ2-7, with TRBD2 matching 10 bases. This CDR3 region has 15 residues. V lost 6 bases to trimming and J lost 1 base; unmatched junction nucleotides: 6. Germline values: CDR1 MNHEY, CDR2 SVGAGI. CDR3 sequence (DNA): TGTGCCAGCAGAACTCTAGCGGGAGAGTCCTACGAGCAGTACTTC. Protein: CASRTLAGESYEQYF.

The chain joins TRBV5-5 to TRBJ2-2; TRBD2 is a possible D gene (5 bases). CDR3 size: 15 residues. CDR1 SGHKS and CDR2 YYEKEE come from the germline V gene (reference sequence). Trimming took off 1 base at V and 5 bases at J, with 12 bases between the two ends. The CDR3 DNA sequence: TGTGCCAGCAGCTTGAGGGAGATGAGGACCGGGGAGCTGTTTTTT. As protein: CASSLREMRTGELFF. The full variable domain, its missing parts supplied by reference TRBV5-5 and TRBJ2-2, is DAGVTQSPTHLIKTRGQQVTLRCSPISGHKSVSWYQQVLGQGPQFIFQYYEKEERGRGNFPDRFSARQFPNYSSELNVNALLLGDSALYLCASSLREMRTGELFFGEGSRLTVL.

This chain uses TRBV25-1 with TRBJ2-7; D unclear. The V and J ends lost 4 bases and 3 bases respectively, with 10 bases between them. The CDR3 runs to 13 residues. Germline-derived CDR1 and CDR2 are MGHDK and SYGVNS. The CDR3: CASSGRFYYEQYF. The CDR3 nucleotides read TGTGCCAGCAGTGGTCGTTTTTACTACGAGCAGTACTTC.

The CDR3 region has the DNA TGTGCTAGTGGTTTGCAGCGGGAGGTTTGGGAGACCCAGTACTTC. As protein: CASGLQREVWETQYF. J is TRBJ2-5 and V is TRBV12-5; 9 nucleotides line up with TRBD2. CDR1 and CDR2 from the germline V gene are LGHNT and FRNRAP. There are 15 residues in the CDR3. V lost 2 bases, J lost 5 bases, and 6 bases stayed unmatched.

V is TRBV5-1 and J is TRBJ2-2; no reliable D call. Germline CDR1 is SGHRS and CDR2 is YFSETQ. The CDR3 length is 12 residues. V dropped 5 bases and J dropped 3 bases, with 5 bases sitting between them. The CDR3 DNA reads TGCGCCAGCAGACTCGACACCGGGGAGCTGTTTTTT. It translates to CASRLDTGELFF.

The chain uses TRBV10-3 and TRBJ1-1; TRBD1 is a possible D gene (6 bases). V lost 8 bases and J 5 bases, leaving 12 bases between the germline ends. Germline CDR1 and CDR2: ENHRY and SYGVKD. This CDR3 comprises 12 residues. CDR3 region: CAIGSQGTEAFF. In DNA form, the CDR3 reads TGTGCCATCGGTTCGCAGGGGACTGAAGCTTTCTTT.

The J gene is TRBJ1-4, the V gene TRBV5-6; weak D call: TRBD1 (5 bases). Trimming removed 3 bases at V and 8 bases at J, with 14 bases between. The CDR3 has 14 amino acids. Germline CDR1 and CDR2: SGHDT and YYEEEE. The CDR3, as DNA: TGTGCCAGCAGCTGGGGCCTAAGCGGGGAAAAACTGTTTTTT. It yields the protein CASSWGLSGEKLFF.

This clone turned up a few times. The chain is built from TRBV7-2 and TRBJ1-2; D not certain. The CDR3 contains 15 residues. Germline CDR1 is SGHTA and CDR2 is FQGNSA. Trimming took off 4 bases at V and 4 bases at J, with 16 bases between the two ends. The chain's CDR3 is CASSSYAPSSYGYTF. CDR3 nucleotides: TGTGCCAGCAGCTCCTACGCTCCGAGTTCCTATGGCTACACCTTC.

This clone has only one observation. The chain employs TRBV5-4 and TRBJ1-1; 7 positions match TRBD1. The CDR3 has 13 residues. V was clipped by 4 bases and J by 3 bases; unmatched bases: 3. Germline lookup yields CDR1 SGHNT and CDR2 YYREEE (reference sequence). CDR3 bases: TGTGCCAGCAGCCCGGACAGGTACACTGAAGCTTTCTTT. Its translation is CASSPDRYTEAFF.

This rearrangement joins TRBV19 to TRBJ1-2, with TRBD1 as a possible D gene (6 bases). V dropped 6 bases and J dropped 2 bases, with 19 bases sitting between them. Germline CDR1 and CDR2: LNHDA and SQIVND (reference sequence). The length of the CDR3 is 16 residues. CDR3: CASRRGQTTINYGYTF. CDR3 DNA sequence: TGTGCCAGTAGAAGAGGACAGACCACCATAAACTATGGCTACACCTTC.

The chain uses TRBV7-2 and TRBJ1-6; 7 positions agree with TRBD1. From germline, CDR1 is SGHTA and CDR2 FQGNSA. After removal of 5 bases from V and 3 bases from J, the junction contained 7 bases not matched to a gene. The length of the CDR3 is 16 residues. The CDR3 bases are TGTGCCAGCAGCCTTAGTAGGACAGGCTATAATTCACCCCTCCACTTT. Encoded protein: CASSLSRTGYNSPLHF.

The chain recombines TRBV27 with TRBJ1-4; D possibly corresponds to TRBD1 (5 bases). Trimming took off 5 bases at V and 8 bases at J, with 15 bases between the two ends. The CDR3 totals 14 residues. The germline V gene encodes CDR1 MNHEY and CDR2 SMNVEV (reference sequence). CDR3: CASSLHTSGEKLFF. Written as DNA, the CDR3 is TGTGCCAGCAGTCTCCACACCTCAGGGGAAAAACTGTTTTTT.

The V gene is TRBV10-3, the J gene TRBJ2-7; TRBD2 matches 8 bases. Germline V gene sequence: CDR1 ENHRY, CDR2 SYGVKD. J lost 1 base, V lost 10 bases, and 9 bases had no gene match. The CDR3 spans 14 residues. DNA of the CDR3: TGTGCCACATGTTTTAGCGGGAAGTCCTACGAGCAGTACTTC. Its translation: CATCFSGKSYEQYF.

J is TRBJ1-5 and V is TRBV13, with D perhaps matching TRBD1 (5 bases). Germline-derived CDR1 and CDR2 are PRHDT and FYEKMQ (reference sequence). This CDR3 contains 16 residues. V lost 0 bases, J lost 2 bases, and 11 bases lay in between. The CDR3 here is CASSLGSTRGNQPQHF. The DNA for the CDR3 is TGTGCCAGCAGCTTAGGGTCCACCAGGGGCAATCAGCCCCAGCATTTT.

The rearrangement joins TRBV4-1 to TRBJ1-5; a weak D match, TRBD1 (5 bases). Germline CDR1 is MGHRA and CDR2 is YSYEKL. Trimming took 1 base from V and 4 from J, leaving 11 bases between them. This CDR3 comprises 15 residues. CDR3 bases: TGCGCCAGCAGCCAAGGACAGAACGTTAATCAGCCCCAGCATTTT. Encoded protein: CASSQGQNVNQPQHF.

The chain combines TRBV30 with TRBJ1-4; TRBD1 matches 8 bases. With V trimmed by 4 bases and J by 8 bases, 9 bases remained unmatched. Germline values: CDR1 GTSNPN, CDR2 SVGIG (reference sequence). CDR3 length equals 14 residues. The CDR3 sequence is CAWMTRTGYEKLFF. Written as DNA, the CDR3 is TGTGCCTGGATGACGAGGACAGGGTACGAAAAACTGTTTTTT. The full variable domain, with the rest looked up from reference TRBV30 and TRBJ1-4, is SQTIHQWPATLVQPVGSPLSLECTVEGTSNPNLYWYRQAAGRGLQLLFYSVGIGQISSEVPQNLSASRPQDRQFILSSKKLLLSDSGFYLCAWMTRTGYEKLFFGSGTQLSVL.

The V call is TRBV7-8, the J call TRBJ1-4, with 7 bases identical to TRBD1. The germline gives CDR1 SGHVS, CDR2 FQNEAQ. With 5 bases clipped from V and 4 bases from J, the junction kept 7 bases outside the gene matches. This CDR3 spans 15 amino acids. For the CDR3, the DNA is TGTGCCAGCAGCAGCCGACAGGGTTATAATGAAAAACTGTTTTTT. Its protein product is CASSSRQGYNEKLFF.

The table lists this clone with a few counts. The rearrangement links TRBV27 to TRBJ1-6; D uncertain. V lost 5 bases to trimming and J lost 14 bases, with 19 bases between them. Germline V gene lookup returns CDR1 MNHEY and CDR2 SMNVEV (reference sequence). CDR3 length: 14 residues. The CDR3 DNA reads TGTGCCAGCAGTATACGGAACCAGGTTGAGACCCTCCACTTT. The encoded protein is CASSIRNQVETLHF.

The genes are TRBV9 and TRBJ1-5; D is possibly TRBD1 (6 bases). V lost 0 bases, J lost 4 bases, and 8 bases lay in between. The germline gives CDR1 SGDLS, CDR2 YYNGEE. CDR3 size: 14 residues. CDR3 loop: CASSVAGQNQPQHF. The DNA for the CDR3 is TGTGCCAGCAGCGTAGCTGGACAGAATCAGCCCCAGCATTTT. Together with reference TRBV9 and TRBJ1-5, the CDR3 gives the full variable domain: DSGVTQTPKHLITATGQRVTLRCSPRSGDLSVYWYQQSLDQGLQFLIQYYNGEERAKGNILERFSAQQFPDLHSELNLSSLELGDSALYFCASSVAGQNQPQHFGDGTRLSIL.

The chain has TRBV19 and TRBJ2-4, with 9 bases fitting TRBD2. From germline, CDR1 is LNHDA and CDR2 SQIVND (reference sequence). With 4 bases clipped from V and 5 bases from J, the junction kept 12 bases outside the gene matches. This CDR3 has 17 residues. The CDR3, as DNA: TGTGCCAGTAGTACCCACTTGGGCGGGAGGGATGAAAACATTCAGTACTTC. Its translation is CASSTHLGGRDENIQYF.

CDR3 loop: CASSVGAGNYNEQFF. The CDR3 DNA follows: TGTGCCAGCAGCGTAGGCGCAGGGAACTACAATGAGCAGTTCTTC. The J gene is TRBJ2-1, the V gene TRBV9; D is possibly TRBD1 (5 bases). The length of the CDR3 is 15 residues. Trimming took 0 bases from V and 3 from J, leaving 10 bases between them. Germline CDR1 reads SGDLS; CDR2 reads YYNGEE.

The J gene is TRBJ2-7, the V gene TRBV21-1; TRBD2 is taken as the D call from the table, unchecked against the DNA. TRBV21-1 is a known pseudogene. This CDR3 is 17 amino acids long. The CDR3 protein is CASSTGRRGRAEYEQYF. Written as DNA, the CDR3 is TGTGCCAGCAGCACCGGGCGGCGGGGGAGGGCCGAGTACGAGCAGTACTTC.

CDR3 bases: TGTGCCAGCAGCTTAGAGCGCAGGGTGGAGGGCTACACCTTC. It is translated as CASSLERRVEGYTF. The chain links TRBV7-2 to TRBJ1-2, with a tentative D call TRBD1 (5 bases). The V and J ends lost 1 base and 8 bases respectively, with 14 bases between them. Germline V gives CDR1 SGHTA, CDR2 FQGNSA. The CDR3 runs 14 residues. The full variable domain, in which reference TRBV7-2 and TRBJ1-2 provide the parts outside the CDR3, is GAGVSQSPSNKVTEKGKDVELRCDPISGHTALYWYRQSLGQGLEFLIYFQGNSAPDKSGLPSDRFSAERTGGSVSTLTIQRTQQEDSAVYLCASSLERRVEGYTFGSGTRLTVV.